The 22 T cell receptor beta chains in this list originate from one sample, sequenced in a study of cytomegalovirus exposure and HLA in healthy donors. Use of 60 Vbeta and 13 Jbeta primers characterized the PCR. Clones were read by immunoSEQ multiplex PCR, and TCRdb kept only the in-frame ones, dropping some. This sample has 200,000 or so clones, with approximately 87% found just once. Sequencing input: PBMCs. The receptors derive from a human donor in good health.

The J gene is TRBJ1-4, the V gene TRBV14; 9 bases fit TRBD1. The CDR3 sequence is 18 residues long. V was clipped by 4 bases and J by 2 bases; unmatched bases: 11. Germline CDR1 reads SGHDN; CDR2 reads FVKESK. Written as DNA, the CDR3 is TGTGCCAGCAGCCGAAGCGGTTACAGGGGGCTGACTAATGAAAAACTGTTTTTT. This translates into CASSRSGYRGLTNEKLFF. The variable domain in full, completed from reference TRBV14 and TRBJ1-4, reads EAGVTQFPSHSVIEKGQTVTLRCDPISGHDNLYWYRRVMGKEIKFLLHFVKESKQDESGMPNNRFLAERTGGTYSTLKVQPAELEDSGVYFCASSRSGYRGLTNEKLFFGSGTQLSVL.

The chain has TRBV27 and TRBJ2-7, with 7 bases that match TRBD1. The CDR3 has 13 amino acids. The ends lost 3 bases at V and 5 bases at J; junction bases unmatched: 4. Germline values: CDR1 MNHEY, CDR2 SMNVEV (reference sequence). Here the CDR3 reads CASSLTGSHEQYF. The CDR3 DNA follows: TGTGCCAGCAGTTTGACAGGGTCTCACGAGCAGTACTTC.

V usage is TRBV19 and J usage is TRBJ2-1; D gene ambiguous. Per the germline V gene, CDR1 is LNHDA and CDR2 is SQIVND (reference sequence). The germline V and J ends were trimmed by 3 bases and 4 bases, with 7 bases remaining between them. The CDR3 is made up of 13 amino acids. CDR3 sequence: CASSILEYNEQFF. As DNA, the CDR3 is TGTGCCAGTAGTATTTTAGAGTACAATGAGCAGTTCTTC.

The sample holds one count of this clone. V and J are TRBV7-2 and TRBJ1-2; TRBD1 might be the D (5 bases). Trimming cost V 1 base and J 8 bases, with 17 bases left between them. This CDR3 is built from 15 residues. CDR1 is SGHTA and CDR2 is FQGNSA in the germline V gene. The CDR3 DNA reads TGTGCCAGCAGCTTAGGGAAGGGGAAAGTATTAGGCTACACCTTC. Translation: CASSLGKGKVLGYTF.

The chain recombines TRBV28 with TRBJ2-7; 9 bases match TRBD1. The CDR3 totals 15 residues. V was clipped by 7 bases and J by 5 bases; unmatched bases: 12. The germline gives CDR1 MDHEN, CDR2 SYDVKM. The CDR3 here is CASKQGAVGNDEQYF. CDR3 in DNA: TGTGCCAGCAAACAGGGGGCCGTGGGCAATGACGAGCAGTACTTC.

This clone was picked up a small number of times. The chain has TRBV6-5 and TRBJ2-2, with D possibly TRBD2 on 6 matching bases. The CDR3 is 13 amino acids. The V gene lost 6 bases and the J gene lost 2 bases, with 7 bases spanning the gap. The germline V gene has CDR1 MNHEY and CDR2 SVGAGI. CDR3 region: CASRDYNTGELFF. As DNA, the CDR3 is TGTGCCAGCAGGGACTACAACACCGGGGAGCTGTTTTTT.

The V gene is TRBV7-9, the J gene TRBJ1-1, with a weak D call TRBD1 (5 bases). Germline V gene sequence: CDR1 SEHNR, CDR2 FQNEAQ (reference sequence). The CDR3 is made up of 13 amino acids. V gave up 6 bases and J gave up 3 bases, with 11 bases separating them. The CDR3 loop is CASSRGGDTEAFF. CDR3 sequence (DNA): TGTGCCAGCAGTCGAGGAGGGGACACTGAAGCTTTCTTT.

The chain employs TRBV7-9 and TRBJ1-2, with a tentative D call TRBD1 (6 bases). CDR3 size: 17 residues. The germline V and J ends were trimmed by 5 bases and 1 base, with 20 bases remaining between them. The germline V gene encodes CDR1 SEHNR and CDR2 FQNEAQ (reference sequence). CDR3 residues: CASSAKVSGTFNYGYTF. The CDR3 nucleotides read TGTGCCAGCAGCGCAAAAGTCTCCGGGACATTTAACTATGGCTACACCTTC. The variable domain in full, with the rest retrieved from reference TRBV7-9 and TRBJ1-2, is DTGVSQNPRHKITKRGQNVTFRCDPISEHNRLYWYRQTLGQGPEFLTYFQNEAQLEKSRLLSDRFSAERPKGSFSTLEIQRTEQGDSAMYLCASSAKVSGTFNYGYTFGSGTRLTVV.

The chain has TRBV2 and TRBJ1-1, with TRBD1 matching 7 bases. CDR1 is SNHLY, CDR2 FYNNEI, per germline. After removal of 1 base from V and 10 bases from J, the junction contained 3 bases not matched to a gene. CDR3 length: 12 amino acids. CDR3 loop: CASSEEGAGAFF. CDR3 DNA sequence: TGTGCCAGCAGTGAAGAGGGGGCCGGAGCTTTCTTT.

This chain uses TRBV5-5 with TRBJ2-7, with TRBD1 matching 11 bases. Trimming cost V 3 bases and J 2 bases; bases outside gene matches: 1. The germline V gene has CDR1 SGHKS and CDR2 YYEKEE (reference sequence). The CDR3 has 14 residues. As DNA, the CDR3 is TGTGCCAGCAGCTCGGGACAGGGGGCCTACGAGCAGTACTTC. It specifies CASSSGQGAYEQYF. The variable domain in full, completed from reference TRBV5-5 and TRBJ2-7, reads DAGVTQSPTHLIKTRGQQVTLRCSPISGHKSVSWYQQVLGQGPQFIFQYYEKEERGRGNFPDRFSARQFPNYSSELNVNALLLGDSALYLCASSSGQGAYEQYFGPGTRLTVT.

The CDR3 DNA follows: TGTGCCAGCAGCTTAGCGCGGGCAGGGAGGTCCTACGAGCAGTACTTC. Protein sequence: CASSLARAGRSYEQYF. The rearrangement links TRBV7-8 to TRBJ2-7, with D perhaps matching TRBD2 (6 bases). The CDR3 loop spans 16 amino acids. The V gene's germline CDR1 is SGHVS and CDR2 FQNEAQ. V lost 0 bases and J lost 1, with 13 bases in between.

The chain couples TRBV7-2 to TRBJ2-1, with D possibly matching TRBD2 (6 bases). V shed 1 base and J shed 2 bases, with 18 bases lying between them. The CDR3 spans 18 residues. The germline CDR1 and CDR2 sequences are SGHTA and FQGNSA. This CDR3 is CASSLVPPRGGAYNEQFF. In nucleotides, the CDR3 is TGTGCCAGCAGCTTAGTCCCCCCTCGGGGCGGGGCCTACAATGAGCAGTTCTTC.

The J gene is TRBJ2-7, the V gene TRBV6-5, with D hard to call. V was trimmed by 0 bases and J by 2 bases, leaving 8 bases between them. CDR3 length equals 14 residues. Germline lookup yields CDR1 MNHEY and CDR2 SVGAGI. The CDR3 DNA reads TGTGCCAGCAGTTACTCCACTTCGACCTACGAGCAGTACTTC. This encodes CASSYSTSTYEQYF.

This clone was seen more than once but under ten times. The gene calls are TRBV6-5 and TRBJ2-7; the match to TRBD2 covers 15 bases. CDR1 and CDR2 (germline): MNHEY, SVGAGI. Trimming removed 4 bases from V and 5 bases from J; junction bases left unmatched: 3. This CDR3 comprises 15 residues. The DNA of the CDR3 is TGTGCCAGCAGTTGGACTAGCGGGAGGGCCCACGAGCAGTACTTC. Protein: CASSWTSGRAHEQYF.

The chain couples TRBV5-1 to TRBJ2-5, with unresolved D. Germline loops: CDR1 SGHRS, CDR2 YFSETQ. Trimming took off 0 bases at V and 1 base at J, with 7 bases between the two ends. The CDR3 sequence is 14 residues long. Here the CDR3 reads CASSLEQIQETQYF. CDR3 nucleotide sequence: TGCGCCAGCAGCTTGGAACAAATCCAAGAGACCCAGTACTTC. Together with reference TRBV5-1 and TRBJ2-5, the CDR3 gives the full variable domain: KAGVTQTPRYLIKTRGQQVTLSCSPISGHRSVSWYQQTPGQGLQFLFEYFSETQRNKGNFPGRFSGRQFSNSRSEMNVSTLELGDSALYLCASSLEQIQETQYFGPGTRLLVL.

The rearrangement uses TRBV4-2 and TRBJ2-7, with D uncertain. Per the germline V gene, CDR1 is LGHNA and CDR2 is YNFKEQ. With 5 bases removed from V and 3 bases from J, the gap between germline ends came to 14 bases. The CDR3 has 14 amino acids. The CDR3 sequence: CASSYSFESYEQYF. The CDR3 DNA is TGTGCCAGCAGCTATAGCTTTGAGAGCTACGAGCAGTACTTC.

The chain couples TRBV4-1 to TRBJ2-5; D remains unclear. There are 12 residues in the CDR3. Trimming took 4 bases from V and 7 from J, leaving 10 bases between them. Per the germline V gene, CDR1 is MGHRA and CDR2 is YSYEKL. The CDR3, as DNA: TGCGCCAGCAGCCTTGATACGGGGACCCAGTACTTC. It is translated as CASSLDTGTQYF.

The chain has TRBV28 and TRBJ1-2; 9 bases align to TRBD1. From germline, CDR1 is MDHEN and CDR2 SYDVKM. The CDR3 totals 16 residues. With 5 bases clipped from V and 3 bases from J, the junction kept 10 bases outside the gene matches. The CDR3: CASSGTGGPADYGYTF. As DNA, the CDR3 is TGTGCCAGCAGTGGAACAGGGGGCCCGGCTGACTATGGCTACACCTTC.

In this sample, this clone turned up a few times. The V and J genes are TRBV5-4 and TRBJ1-1; TRBD1 is a possible D gene (5 bases). The length of the CDR3 is 11 residues. CDR1 and CDR2 from the germline V gene are SGHNT and YYREEE (reference sequence). The V and J ends lost 4 bases and 7 bases respectively, with 8 bases between them. CDR3 bases: TGTGCCAGCAGCCGCGACAGTGAAGCTTTCTTT. This translates into CASSRDSEAFF.

The chain combines TRBV20-1 with TRBJ1-2; perhaps TRBD1 as D (5 bases). The CDR3 is 11 residues long. The V and J ends lost 6 bases and 7 bases respectively, with 12 bases between them. CDR1 is DFQATT, CDR2 SNEGSKA, per germline (reference sequence). The DNA of the CDR3 is TGCAGTGCGGGCAGGGAGGGTGGCTACACCTTC. It is translated as CSAGREGGYTF.

To note about this clone: The junction departs from germline at one end; a sequencing error may be responsible. This chain uses TRBV7-9 with TRBJ2-1; the D gene is possibly TRBD2 (5 bases). Germline values: CDR1 SEHNR, CDR2 FQNEAQ (reference sequence). This CDR3 is built from 13 residues. The CDR3 region is CASSLAASGHYLF. DNA of the CDR3: TGTGCCAGCAGCTTAGCAGCCAGCGGTCATTATCTCTTC.

This clone was observed a few times. The same CDR3 is also encoded by other DNA sequences in this sample. The chain carries TRBV29-1 and TRBJ2-7, with unresolved D. Trimming left V 6 bases short and J 0 bases short, with 9 bases between. The CDR3 is 12 residues long. Germline V gives CDR1 SQVTM, CDR2 ANQGSEA. DNA of the CDR3: TGCAGCGTCGCCTTGAGCTCCTACGAGCAGTACTTC. Translating it yields CSVALSSYEQYF.